This T cell receptor beta chain is from a study of radiation and T cells in renal cell carcinoma (TCRdb year 2020). A note on the overall study: In total, 50 to 60 samples, comprising around 26 tumors and approximately 27 peripheral blood samples, were subjected to TCR beta sequencing. The final blood draw took place at 4 weeks after radiation, the same time as nephrectomy. In the roughly 54 samples combined, around 3.7 million unique CDR3 nucleotide sequences were found, encoding about 2,700,000 unique CDR3 amino acid sequences.

Points the paper makes about the study in general: Dynamics of the blood repertoire were not tracked past 4 weeks after treatment. Top tumor clonotypes rose in blood from baseline to 2 weeks post-radiation, then contracted by 4 weeks, suggesting transient expansion of tumor-resident clones. The single-armed trial design could not address effects of radiation dose or scheduling on the TCR repertoire. Because no pretreatment tumor biopsies were available, whether clonotypes were present in the tumor at baseline could not be determined.

The sample's time point label is to be understood as: blood 4 weeks post-SBRT, at nephrectomy. Reading the label with the study, this specimen's treatment or condition is: 15 Gy SBRT to primary tumor, nephrectomy 4 weeks later. The samples were drawn from a clinical trial, where primary renal cell carcinomas were treated with 15 Gy of stereotactic body radiation therapy and then removed by nephrectomy 4 weeks afterward. Serial peripheral blood from radiation-treated patients was sampled at baseline, 2 weeks and 4 weeks after SBRT to track tumor-enriched clonotypes. Every patient had renal cell carcinoma of clear cell pathology. The QIAamp DNA Blood Mini Kit (Qiagen) was used to prepare genomic DNA for TCR sequencing. Samples were included in the analyses only if all quality control checks were passed. At the junction V is shortened by 2 bases and J by 8 bases, with 15 bases in between. From the cysteine up to the phenylalanine, the CDR3 has a length of 15 residues. Only the CDR3 part of the read is kept: 45 bases, read in frame from the first base. The germline V gene encodes CDR1 SNHLY and CDR2 FYNNEI.

Regarding this clone: Its specific antigen is unknown. No base-level quality is on record; no much larger clone is a single base apart.

TCR beta libraries were generated from genomic DNA with the immunoSEQ kit, following the manufacturer's recommendations. To prepare libraries, a first multiplex PCR with proprietary primers was run, followed by a second PCR that added unique barcodes, and a bead cleanup was done after each round. Each sample batch included a kit-provided positive control reaction and a negative control reaction. The final libraries underwent checking on an Agilent 4200 TapeStation D1000 ScreenTape, volumetric pooling, and quantification by qPCR. Sequencing was performed on an Illumina NextSeq500 using a MidOutput 150-cycle cartridge, with 156 Read1 cycles, 15 Index1 cycles, and the kit custom primers. The pooled library was loaded at around 1.1 pM with around 20% PhiX control spiked in. From the authors' description of their analysis: Vendor-processed data were analyzed in R, and a clonotype was defined as all T cells sharing the same CDR3 nucleotide sequence. For clone abundance analyses, frequencies were normalized to the 10,000 most abundant clones per sample. Public T cell clones, averaging fewer than five per sample, were removed before analysis. A difference in abundance of at least 32-fold between compartments was used to define tumor-enriched and baseline blood-enriched clonotypes. A beta-binomial differential abundance model was used to identify clonotypes that expanded or contracted between blood time points. Tumor-blood repertoire similarity was measured with the Baroni-Urbani and Buser coefficient, and group comparisons used two-tailed Wilcoxon tests in R. The immuneACCESS repertoire file appears here via TCRdb, limited to in-frame rearrangements. These files lack a portion of the clones; in checked studies, under half of the deficit traces to unresolved V genes, and the cause of the others is not known. V and J calls and clone size follow that table, whereas D and trimming were derived from the DNA. Across this sample there are 150,000 to 200,000 clones, with about 88% seen only once. The ten biggest clones cover approximately 10% of the sample.

The sequence derives from a woman aged 50 to 65 with renal cell carcinoma. The sequences come from blood, collected from a patient whose treatment included radiotherapy and nephrectomy. The rearranged chain carries TRBV2 and TRBJ2-2, and perhaps TRBD1 as D gene, on 6 matching bases. The sequence in DNA is TGTGCCAGCAGTGAATATGGTGGGGGCGCGGGGGAGCTGTTTTTT. This codes for CASSEYGGGAGELFF. Supplemented by the reference TRBV2 and TRBJ2-2 proteins around the CDR3, the complete variable domain is EPEVTQTPSHQVTQMGQEVILRCVPISNHLYFYWYRQILGQKVEFLVSFYNNEISEKSEIFDDQFSVERPDGSNFTLKIRSTKLEDSAMYFCASSEYGGGAGELFFGEGSRLTVL.